The 5 T cell receptor beta chains reported below all come from one sample, sequenced in a study of cytomegalovirus exposure and HLA in healthy donors. Vbeta (60) and Jbeta (13) primers were used in the PCR. Only in-frame clones appear in the TCRdb table, and some are missing; sequencing was by immunoSEQ multiplex PCR. This table holds just over 200,000 clones. Sequenced input: PBMCs. All receptors derive from a girl aged 2-15 years in good health and CMV-seropositive.

This rearrangement joins TRBV11-2 to TRBJ1-1; maybe TRBD1 (5 bases). This CDR3 spans 16 amino acids. V lost 5 bases and J 0 bases, leaving 16 bases between the germline ends. The germline CDR1 and CDR2 sequences are SGHAT and FQNNGV. CDR3 region: CASSPDSFTVNTEAFF. CDR3 coding DNA: TGTGCCAGCAGCCCCGACAGTTTCACGGTGAACACTGAAGCTTTCTTT.

The genes are TRBV27 and TRBJ2-2; tentatively, D is TRBD2 (7 bases). Per germline, CDR1 MNHEY and CDR2 SMNVEV (reference sequence). The CDR3 has 14 residues. V dropped 3 bases and J dropped 7 bases, with 12 bases sitting between them. The CDR3 DNA is TGTGCCAGCAGTTTTGGGGGGGCCGGCGGGGAGCTGTTTTTT. This codes for CASSFGGAGGELFF.

This chain connects TRBV5-4 to TRBJ2-1, with 8 bases fitting TRBD1. CDR3 length equals 18 residues. Germline trimming cut 2 bases from V and 2 bases from J; bases unmatched to any gene: 12. Germline V gene sequence: CDR1 SGHNT, CDR2 YYREEE (reference sequence). The CDR3 nucleotides read TGTGCCAGCAGCTTCCCTACGGACAGGGAGGTTACCTACAATGAGCAGTTCTTC. This sequence encodes CASSFPTDREVTYNEQFF. Variable domain in full (rest from reference TRBV5-4 and TRBJ2-1): ETGVTQSPTHLIKTRGQQVTLRCSSQSGHNTVSWYQQALGQGPQFIFQYYREEENGRGNFPPRFSGLQFPNYSSELNVNALELDDSALYLCASSFPTDREVTYNEQFFGPGTRLTVL.

The CDR3 coding sequence is TGTGCCAGCAGTCCGGGACTAGCGGGAGTGTTAGGGGATACGCAGTATTTT. Its protein is CASSPGLAGVLGDTQYF. The rearrangement uses TRBV28 and TRBJ2-3; 14 nucleotides agree with TRBD2. The CDR3 loop spans 17 amino acids. CDR1 MDHEN and CDR2 SYDVKM come from the germline V gene. The V segment lost 5 bases and the J segment 6 bases; nucleotides outside the gene matches: 10.

The gene calls are TRBV2 and TRBJ1-1, with 8 bases that match TRBD1. The junction had 3 bases not matched to a gene; V was cut back by 8 bases and J by 4 bases. The CDR3 runs 12 residues. Germline lookup yields CDR1 SNHLY and CDR2 FYNNEI. CDR3 sequence reads: CASHRGITEAFF. CDR3 DNA: TGTGCCAGCCACAGGGGGATCACTGAAGCTTTCTTT.